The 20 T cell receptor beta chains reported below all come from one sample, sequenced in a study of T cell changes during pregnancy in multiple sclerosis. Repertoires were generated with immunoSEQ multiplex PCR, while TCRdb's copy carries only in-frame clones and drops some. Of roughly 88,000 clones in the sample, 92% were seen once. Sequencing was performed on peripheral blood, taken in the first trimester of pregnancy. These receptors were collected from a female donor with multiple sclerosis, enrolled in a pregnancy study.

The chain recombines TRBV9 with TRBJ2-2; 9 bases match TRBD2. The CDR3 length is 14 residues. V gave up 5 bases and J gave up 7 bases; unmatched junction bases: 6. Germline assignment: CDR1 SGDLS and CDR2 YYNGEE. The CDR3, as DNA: TGTGCCAGCAGGGGGGCGGGAGGGCACGGGGAGCTGTTTTTT. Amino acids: CASRGAGGHGELFF. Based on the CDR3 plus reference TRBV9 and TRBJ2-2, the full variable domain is DSGVTQTPKHLITATGQRVTLRCSPRSGDLSVYWYQQSLDQGLQFLIQYYNGEERAKGNILERFSAQQFPDLHSELNLSSLELGDSALYFCASRGAGGHGELFFGEGSRLTVL.

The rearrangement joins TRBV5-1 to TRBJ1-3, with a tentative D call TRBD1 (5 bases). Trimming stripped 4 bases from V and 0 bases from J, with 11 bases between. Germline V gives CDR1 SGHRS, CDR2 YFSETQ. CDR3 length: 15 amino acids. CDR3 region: CASSITGYSGNTIYF. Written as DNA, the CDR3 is TGCGCCAGCAGCATAACAGGATACTCTGGAAACACCATATATTTT.

The CDR3 protein is CASSFQSWDRDNEKLFF. CDR3 coding DNA: TGTGCCAGCAGTTTCCAATCTTGGGACAGGGATAATGAAAAACTGTTTTTT. The J gene is TRBJ1-4, the V gene TRBV27; TRBD1 matches at 9 bases. CDR1 MNHEY and CDR2 SMNVEV come from the germline V gene (reference sequence). The CDR3 sequence is 17 residues long. The V gene end was trimmed by 3 bases and the J gene end by 4 bases; junction bases not matched to a gene: 9.

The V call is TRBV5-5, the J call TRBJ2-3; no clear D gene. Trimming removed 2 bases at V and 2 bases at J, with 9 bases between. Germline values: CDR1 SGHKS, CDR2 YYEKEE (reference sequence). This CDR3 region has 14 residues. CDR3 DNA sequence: TGTGCCAGCAGCTTTACAGCTTTCACAGATACGCAGTATTTT. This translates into CASSFTAFTDTQYF.

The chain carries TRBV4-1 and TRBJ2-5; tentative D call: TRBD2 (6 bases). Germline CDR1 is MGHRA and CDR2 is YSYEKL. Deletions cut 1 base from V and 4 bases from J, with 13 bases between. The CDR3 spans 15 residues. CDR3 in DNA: TGCGCCAGCAGCCAAGGCATGGCGGGGAGAGAGACCCAGTACTTC. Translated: CASSQGMAGRETQYF.

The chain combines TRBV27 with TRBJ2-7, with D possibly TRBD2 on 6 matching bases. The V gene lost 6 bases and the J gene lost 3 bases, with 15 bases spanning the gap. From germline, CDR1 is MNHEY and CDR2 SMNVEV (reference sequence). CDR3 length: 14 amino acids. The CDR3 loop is CASRRGGGFYEQYF. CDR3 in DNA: TGTGCCAGCAGACGGGGAGGTGGCTTCTACGAGCAGTACTTC.

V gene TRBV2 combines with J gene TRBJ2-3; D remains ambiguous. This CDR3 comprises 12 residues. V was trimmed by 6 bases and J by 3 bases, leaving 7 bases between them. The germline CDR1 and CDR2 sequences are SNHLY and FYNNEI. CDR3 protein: CASSSTTDTQYF. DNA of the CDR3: TGTGCCAGCAGCTCCACAACAGATACGCAGTATTTT. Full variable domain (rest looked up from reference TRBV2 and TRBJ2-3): EPEVTQTPSHQVTQMGQEVILRCVPISNHLYFYWYRQILGQKVEFLVSFYNNEISEKSEIFDDQFSVERPDGSNFTLKIRSTKLEDSAMYFCASSSTTDTQYFGPGTRLTVL.

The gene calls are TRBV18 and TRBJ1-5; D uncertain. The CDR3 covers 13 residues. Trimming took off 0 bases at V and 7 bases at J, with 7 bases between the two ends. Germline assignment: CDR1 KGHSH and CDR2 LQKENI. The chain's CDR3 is CASSPPLSQPQHF. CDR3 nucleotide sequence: TGTGCCAGCTCACCACCGCTATCCCAGCCCCAGCATTTT.

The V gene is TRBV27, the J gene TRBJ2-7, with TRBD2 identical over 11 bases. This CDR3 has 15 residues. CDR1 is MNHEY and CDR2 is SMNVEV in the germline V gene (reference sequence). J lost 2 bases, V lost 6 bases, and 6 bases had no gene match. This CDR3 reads CASRPSGGITYEQYF. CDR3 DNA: TGTGCCAGCAGGCCTAGCGGGGGGATCACCTACGAGCAGTACTTC.

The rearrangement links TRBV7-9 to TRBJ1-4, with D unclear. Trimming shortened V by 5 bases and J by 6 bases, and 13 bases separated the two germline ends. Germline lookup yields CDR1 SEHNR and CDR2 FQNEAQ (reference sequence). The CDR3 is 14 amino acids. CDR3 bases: TGTGCCAGCAGCGACGGGAGCTCTTATGAAAAACTGTTTTTT. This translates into CASSDGSSYEKLFF.

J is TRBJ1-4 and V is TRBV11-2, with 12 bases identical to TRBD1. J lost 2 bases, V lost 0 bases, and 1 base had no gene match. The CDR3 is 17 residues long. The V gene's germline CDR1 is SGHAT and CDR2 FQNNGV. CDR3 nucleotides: TGTGCCAGCAGCTTAGAGGGGACAGGGGGCACTAATGAAAAACTGTTTTTT. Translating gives CASSLEGTGGTNEKLFF.

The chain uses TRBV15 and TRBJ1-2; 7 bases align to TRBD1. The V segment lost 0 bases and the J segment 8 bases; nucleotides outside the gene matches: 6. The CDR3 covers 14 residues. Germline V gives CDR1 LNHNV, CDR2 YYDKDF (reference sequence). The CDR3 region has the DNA TGTGCCACCAGCAGAGACCTGACAGGGAAGGGCTACACCTTC. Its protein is CATSRDLTGKGYTF.

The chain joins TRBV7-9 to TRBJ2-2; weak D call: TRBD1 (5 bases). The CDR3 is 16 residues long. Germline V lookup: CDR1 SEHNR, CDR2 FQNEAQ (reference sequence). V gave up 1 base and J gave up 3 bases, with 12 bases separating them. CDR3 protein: CASSLGQGFHTGELFF. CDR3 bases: TGTGCCAGCAGCTTAGGGCAGGGCTTCCACACCGGGGAGCTGTTTTTT.

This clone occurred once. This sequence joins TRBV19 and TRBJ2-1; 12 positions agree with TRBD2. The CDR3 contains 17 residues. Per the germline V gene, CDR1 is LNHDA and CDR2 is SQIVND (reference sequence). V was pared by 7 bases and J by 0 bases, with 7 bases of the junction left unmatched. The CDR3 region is CASMGLAGRRSYNEQFF. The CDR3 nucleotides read TGTGCCAGTATGGGACTAGCGGGCCGCCGCTCCTACAATGAGCAGTTCTTC. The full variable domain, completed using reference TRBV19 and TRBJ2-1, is DGGITQSPKYLFRKEGQNVTLSCEQNLNHDAMYWYRQDPGQGLRLIYYSQIVNDFQKGDIAEGYSVSREKKESFPLTVTSAQKNPTAFYLCASMGLAGRRSYNEQFFGPGTRLTVL.

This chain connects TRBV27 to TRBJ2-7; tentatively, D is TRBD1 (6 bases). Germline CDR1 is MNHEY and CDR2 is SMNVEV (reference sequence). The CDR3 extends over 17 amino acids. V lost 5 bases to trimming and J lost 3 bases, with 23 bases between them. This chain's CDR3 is CASSRRNLRDTFYEQYF. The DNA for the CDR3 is TGTGCCAGCAGTAGAAGAAACCTAAGGGACACCTTCTACGAGCAGTACTTC.

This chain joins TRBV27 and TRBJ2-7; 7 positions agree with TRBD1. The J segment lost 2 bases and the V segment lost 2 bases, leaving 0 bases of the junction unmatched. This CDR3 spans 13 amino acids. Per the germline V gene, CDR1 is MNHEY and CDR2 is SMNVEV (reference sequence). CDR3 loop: CASSLGTAYEQYF. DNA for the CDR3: TGTGCCAGCAGTTTAGGGACAGCCTACGAGCAGTACTTC.

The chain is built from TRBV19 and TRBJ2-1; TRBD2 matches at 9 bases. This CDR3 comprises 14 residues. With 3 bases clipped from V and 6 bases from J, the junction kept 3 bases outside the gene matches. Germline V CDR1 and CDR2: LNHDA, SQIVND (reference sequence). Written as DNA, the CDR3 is TGTGCCAGTAGTATTAGCGGGAGTTTCAATGAGCAGTTCTTC. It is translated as CASSISGSFNEQFF.

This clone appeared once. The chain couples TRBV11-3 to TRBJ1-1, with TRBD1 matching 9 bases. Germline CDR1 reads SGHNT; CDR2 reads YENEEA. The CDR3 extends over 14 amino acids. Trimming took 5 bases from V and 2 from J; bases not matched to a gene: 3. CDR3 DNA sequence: TGTGCCAGCAGCACAGGGGGCTTTAACACTGAAGCTTTCTTT. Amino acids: CASSTGGFNTEAFF. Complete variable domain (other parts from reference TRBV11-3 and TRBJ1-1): EAGVVQSPRYKIIEKKQPVAFWCNPISGHNTLYWYLQNLGQGPELLIRYENEEAVDDSQLPKDRFSAERLKGVDSTLKIQPAELGDSAVYLCASSTGGFNTEAFFGQGTRLTVV.

CDR3 region: CASSVGGRMDTEAFF. CDR3 nucleotides: TGTGCCAGCAGCGTAGGGGGCAGGATGGACACTGAAGCTTTCTTT. The rearrangement uses TRBV5-4 and TRBJ1-1; 7 bases align to TRBD1. The CDR3 has 15 residues. V lost 4 bases, J lost 3 bases, and 9 bases stayed unmatched. Per the germline V gene, CDR1 is SGHNT and CDR2 is YYREEE (reference sequence).

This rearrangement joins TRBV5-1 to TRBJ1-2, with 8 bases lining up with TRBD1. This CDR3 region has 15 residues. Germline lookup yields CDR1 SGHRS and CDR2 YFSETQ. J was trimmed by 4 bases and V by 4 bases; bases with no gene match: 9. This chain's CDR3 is CASSANRGEIYGYTF. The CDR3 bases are TGCGCCAGCAGCGCAAACAGGGGGGAGATCTATGGCTACACCTTC.